This paragraph reports one TCR beta chain. These data are taken from a study of blood T cell repertoires in COVID-19. Across the whole study: Acute and convalescent COVID-19 specimens originated in the United States, Italy and Spain. The cDNA or gDNA used as material had been derived from T cells, B-cell-depleted T cells, or PBMCs.

Under the authors' procedure: By means of reference gene primer amplification, nucleated cell counts were estimated. Generated by immunoSEQ multiplex PCR, the TCRdb table keeps only in-frame clones and is missing some. That table gives V, J and clone size, and the DNA gave D and trimming. The data hold 80,000 to 95,000 clones, with roughly 79% observed a single time. Germline lookup yields CDR1 LGHDT and CDR2 YNNKEL (reference sequence). The length of the CDR3 is 17 residues. V dropped 4 bases and J dropped 4; count of bases not matched to a gene: 7. The TCR was taken from a man older than 75 with acute or convalescent COVID-19. The chain joins TRBV3-1 (or the pseudogene TRBV3-2) to TRBJ2-1, with 13 nucleotides matching TRBD2. The sequencing sample was made of peripheral blood. The CDR3 region is CASSLSELAGGYNEQFF. CDR3 in DNA: TGTGCCAGCAGCCTCTCGGAACTAGCGGGAGGGTACAATGAGCAGTTCTTC.